These 7 T cell receptor beta chains were sequenced from one sample in a study of OX40 agonist ivuxolimab in advanced cancers. Sequencing was performed with immunoSEQ multiplex PCR; in TCRdb, only in-frame clones are kept and a portion is missing. The sample consists of 70,000 to 95,000 clones, approximately 86% of them appearing once. The material sequenced was CD4+ or CD8+ T cells sorted from blood, taken in a trial of the OX40 agonist ivuxolimab. All receptors come from an adult with an advanced solid tumor such as melanoma, head and neck, liver or kidney cancer.

This clone turned up a few times. The genes are TRBV13 and TRBJ2-7; TRBD1 matches at 7 bases. Germline assignment: CDR1 PRHDT and CDR2 FYEKMQ (reference sequence). V trimming: 0 bases; J trimming: 2 bases; junction bases outside the gene matches: 4. The CDR3 length is 15 residues. Written as DNA, the CDR3 is TGTGCCAGCAGCTTAGGAGGGCAGGGGGCCTACGAGCAGTACTTC. Its translation: CASSLGGQGAYEQYF.

The genes are TRBV11-3 and TRBJ1-3; D is ambiguous. Per germline, CDR1 SGHNT and CDR2 YENEEA. This CDR3 comprises 14 residues. Trimming cost V 4 bases and J 3 bases, with 10 bases left between them. CDR3 protein: CASSSAGVGNTIYF. CDR3 nucleotide sequence: TGTGCCAGCAGCTCAGCGGGTGTTGGAAACACCATATATTTT. The full variable domain, in which reference TRBV11-3 and TRBJ1-3 provide the parts outside the CDR3, is EAGVVQSPRYKIIEKKQPVAFWCNPISGHNTLYWYLQNLGQGPELLIRYENEEAVDDSQLPKDRFSAERLKGVDSTLKIQPAELGDSAVYLCASSSAGVGNTIYFGEGSWLTVV.

This rearrangement joins TRBV29-1 to TRBJ2-1; 11 bases fit TRBD2. CDR3 length: 14 residues. Germline V gene sequence: CDR1 SQVTM, CDR2 ANQGSEA. Losses at the gene ends were 7 bases for V and 5 bases for J; bases not matched to a gene: 7. Here the CDR3 DNA reads TGCAGCGCCACTCCTAGCGGGAGGCACAATGAGCAGTTCTTC. Translating gives CSATPSGRHNEQFF.

The rearrangement uses TRBV7-3 and TRBJ2-1, with D hard to call. Per the germline V gene, CDR1 is SGHTA and CDR2 is FQGTGA. The CDR3 has 14 residues. V dropped 3 bases and J dropped 6 bases, with 12 bases sitting between them. CDR3 sequence: CASSLSAPPNEQFF. CDR3 sequence (DNA): TGTGCCAGCAGCTTGAGCGCTCCTCCCAATGAGCAGTTCTTC.

The genes are TRBV7-3 and TRBJ1-1; D is perhaps TRBD1 (6 bases). Germline CDR1 reads SGHTA; CDR2 reads FQGTGA. The germline V and J ends were trimmed by 5 bases and 0 bases, with 16 bases remaining between them. This CDR3 is 16 amino acids long. CDR3 sequence: CASSPQGRIMNTEAFF. The CDR3 nucleotides read TGTGCCAGCAGCCCTCAGGGGCGGATCATGAACACTGAAGCTTTCTTT.

The J gene is TRBJ2-1, the V gene TRBV28; weak D call: TRBD2 (6 bases). From germline, CDR1 is MDHEN and CDR2 SYDVKM. The CDR3 covers 16 residues. Trimming shortened V by 7 bases and J by 0 bases, and 16 bases separated the two germline ends. The CDR3 sequence is CASIVGGASSYNEQFF. CDR3 bases: TGTGCCAGCATAGTGGGCGGGGCCAGCTCCTACAATGAGCAGTTCTTC.

As regards this clone: One end of the junction does not line up with germline, which may come from a read error. V and J are TRBV25-1 and TRBJ2-7; D uncertain. The germline CDR1 and CDR2 sequences are MGHDK and SYGVNS. The CDR3 is made up of 14 amino acids. The CDR3 nucleotides are TGTGCCAGCAGTGATCGGATCCAACCCTACGGGCAGTACTTC. This codes for CASSDRIQPYGQYF.